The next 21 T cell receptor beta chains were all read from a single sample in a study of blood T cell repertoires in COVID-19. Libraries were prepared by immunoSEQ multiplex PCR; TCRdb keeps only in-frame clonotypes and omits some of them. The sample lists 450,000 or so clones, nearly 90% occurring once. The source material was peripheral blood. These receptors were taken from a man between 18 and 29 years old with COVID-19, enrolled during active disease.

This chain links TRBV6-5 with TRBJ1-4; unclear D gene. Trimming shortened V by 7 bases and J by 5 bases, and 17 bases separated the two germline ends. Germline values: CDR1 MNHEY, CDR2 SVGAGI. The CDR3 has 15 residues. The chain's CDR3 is CASKPPRTGNEKLFF. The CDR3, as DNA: TGTGCCAGCAAACCTCCGAGGACGGGGAATGAAAAACTGTTTTTT.

CDR3 loop: CASRSPPGNTIYF. In DNA form, the CDR3 reads TGTGCCAGTAGGAGCCCTCCGGGAAACACCATATATTTT. The chain employs TRBV19 and TRBJ1-3, with D uncertain. The germline V and J ends were trimmed by 6 bases and 4 bases, with 10 bases remaining between them. CDR1 and CDR2 from the germline V gene are LNHDA and SQIVND (reference sequence). The CDR3 spans 13 residues.

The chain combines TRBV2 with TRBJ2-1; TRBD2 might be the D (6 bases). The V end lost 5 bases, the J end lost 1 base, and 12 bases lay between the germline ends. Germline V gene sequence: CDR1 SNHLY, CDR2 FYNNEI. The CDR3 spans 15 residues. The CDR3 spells CASSLTSTSYNEQFF. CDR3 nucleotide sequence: TGTGCCAGCAGTCTAACTAGCACATCCTACAATGAGCAGTTCTTC.

CDR3 nucleotides: TGTGCCAGCAGTTACGCGTCGACAGAGTCCTACGAGCAGTACTTC. It codes for CASSYASTESYEQYF. J is TRBJ2-7 and V is TRBV6-6; a possible D gene is TRBD1 (5 bases). From germline, CDR1 is MNHNY and CDR2 SVGAGI (reference sequence). The CDR3 is 15 amino acids. Trimming cost V 2 bases and J 1 base, with 12 bases left between them.

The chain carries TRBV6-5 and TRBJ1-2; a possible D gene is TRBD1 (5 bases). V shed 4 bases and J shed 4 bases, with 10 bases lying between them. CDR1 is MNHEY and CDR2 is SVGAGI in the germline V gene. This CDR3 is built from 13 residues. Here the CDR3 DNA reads TGTGCCAGCAGTTCGGGGGGGGGCTATGGCTACACCTTC. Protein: CASSSGGGYGYTF.

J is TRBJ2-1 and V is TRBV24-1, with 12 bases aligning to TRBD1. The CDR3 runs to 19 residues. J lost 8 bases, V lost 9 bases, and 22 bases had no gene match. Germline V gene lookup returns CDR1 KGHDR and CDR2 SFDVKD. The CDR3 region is CATGATWGKGDRGLDEQFF. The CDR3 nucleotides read TGTGCCACCGGAGCCACTTGGGGAAAAGGGGACAGGGGGCTTGATGAGCAGTTCTTC.

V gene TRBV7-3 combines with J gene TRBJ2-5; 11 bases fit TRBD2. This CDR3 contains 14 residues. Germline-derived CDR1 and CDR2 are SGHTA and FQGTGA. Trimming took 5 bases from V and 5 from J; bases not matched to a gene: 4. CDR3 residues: CASSPGLAGETQYF. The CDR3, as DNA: TGTGCCAGCAGCCCAGGACTAGCGGGCGAGACCCAGTACTTC.

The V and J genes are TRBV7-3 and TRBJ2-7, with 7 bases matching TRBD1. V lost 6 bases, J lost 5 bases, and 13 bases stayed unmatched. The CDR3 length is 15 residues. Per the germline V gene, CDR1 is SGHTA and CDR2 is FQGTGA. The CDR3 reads CASRRPGTERNEQYF. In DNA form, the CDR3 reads TGTGCCAGCAGAAGACCCGGGACAGAACGAAACGAGCAGTACTTC.

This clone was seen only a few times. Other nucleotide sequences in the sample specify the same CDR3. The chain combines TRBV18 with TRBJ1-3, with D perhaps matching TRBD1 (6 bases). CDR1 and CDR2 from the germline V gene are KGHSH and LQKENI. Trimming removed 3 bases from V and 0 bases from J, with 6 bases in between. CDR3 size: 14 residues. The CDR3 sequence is CASSPTGSGNTIYF. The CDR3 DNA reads TGTGCCAGCTCACCGACAGGCTCTGGAAACACCATATATTTT. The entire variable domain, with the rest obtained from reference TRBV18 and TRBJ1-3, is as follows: NAGVMQNPRHLVRRRGQEARLRCSPMKGHSHVYWYRQLPEEGLKFMVYLQKENIIDESGMPKERFSAEFPKEGPSILRIQQVVRGDSAAYFCASSPTGSGNTIYFGEGSWLTVV.

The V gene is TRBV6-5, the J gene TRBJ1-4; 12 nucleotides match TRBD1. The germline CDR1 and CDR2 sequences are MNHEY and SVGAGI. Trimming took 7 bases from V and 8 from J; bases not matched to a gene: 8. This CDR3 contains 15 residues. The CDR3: CASTGQGAKKEKLFF. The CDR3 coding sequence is TGTGCCAGCACGGGACAGGGGGCTAAAAAAGAAAAACTGTTTTTT.

The CDR3 loop reads CASSPLAGKQFF. The CDR3, as DNA: TGTGCCAGCAGCCCCCTAGCGGGAAAGCAGTTCTTC. The chain has TRBV14 and TRBJ2-1; TRBD2 matches at 9 bases. Trimming removed 4 bases from V and 11 bases from J; junction bases left unmatched: 3. The CDR3 runs 12 residues. Germline loops: CDR1 SGHDN, CDR2 FVKESK.

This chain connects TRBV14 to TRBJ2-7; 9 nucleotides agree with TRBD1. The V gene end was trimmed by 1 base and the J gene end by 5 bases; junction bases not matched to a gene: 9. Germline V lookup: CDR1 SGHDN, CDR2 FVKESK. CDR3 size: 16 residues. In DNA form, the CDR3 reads TGTGCCAGCAGCCAAGGTCTCGGGACAGGGAAACACGAGCAGTACTTC. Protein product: CASSQGLGTGKHEQYF.

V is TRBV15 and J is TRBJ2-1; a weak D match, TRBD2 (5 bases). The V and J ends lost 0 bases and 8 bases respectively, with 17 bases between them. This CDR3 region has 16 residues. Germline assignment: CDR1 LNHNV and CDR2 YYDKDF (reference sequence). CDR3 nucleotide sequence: TGTGCCACCAGCAGAGATTCCCTGAGGGCCGGGGATGAGCAGTTCTTC. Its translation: CATSRDSLRAGDEQFF. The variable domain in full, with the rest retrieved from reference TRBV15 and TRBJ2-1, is DAMVIQNPRYQVTQFGKPVTLSCSQTLNHNVMYWYQQKSSQAPKLLFHYYDKDFNNEADTPDNFQSRRPNTSFCFLDIRSPGLGDTAMYLCATSRDSLRAGDEQFFGPGTRLTVL.

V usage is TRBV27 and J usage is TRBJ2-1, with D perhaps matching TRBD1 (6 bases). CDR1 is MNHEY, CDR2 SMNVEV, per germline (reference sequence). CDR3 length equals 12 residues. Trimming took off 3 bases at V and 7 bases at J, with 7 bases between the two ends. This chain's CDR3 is CASSLGHNEQFF. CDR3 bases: TGTGCCAGCAGTTTGGGACATAATGAGCAGTTCTTC.

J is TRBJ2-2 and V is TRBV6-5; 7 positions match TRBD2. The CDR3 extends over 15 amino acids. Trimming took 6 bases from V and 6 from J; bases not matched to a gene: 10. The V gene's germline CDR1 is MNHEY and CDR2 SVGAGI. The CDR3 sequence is CASSPGLVVSGELFF. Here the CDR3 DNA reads TGTGCCAGCAGCCCCGGACTAGTTGTCTCCGGGGAGCTGTTTTTT.

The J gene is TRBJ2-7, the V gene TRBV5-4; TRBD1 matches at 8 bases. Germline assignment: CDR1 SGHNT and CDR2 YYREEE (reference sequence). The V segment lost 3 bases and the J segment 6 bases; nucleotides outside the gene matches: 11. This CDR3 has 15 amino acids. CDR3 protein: CASSSDRATGFEQYF. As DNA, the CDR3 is TGTGCCAGCAGCTCGGACAGGGCCACAGGGTTCGAGCAGTACTTC.

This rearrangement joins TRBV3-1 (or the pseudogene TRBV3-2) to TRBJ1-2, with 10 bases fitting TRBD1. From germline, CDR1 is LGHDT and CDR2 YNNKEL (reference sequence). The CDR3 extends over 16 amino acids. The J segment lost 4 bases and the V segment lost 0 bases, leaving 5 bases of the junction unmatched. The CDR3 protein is CASSQETGDRGYGYTF. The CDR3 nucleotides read TGTGCCAGCAGCCAAGAGACGGGGGACAGGGGCTATGGCTACACCTTC.

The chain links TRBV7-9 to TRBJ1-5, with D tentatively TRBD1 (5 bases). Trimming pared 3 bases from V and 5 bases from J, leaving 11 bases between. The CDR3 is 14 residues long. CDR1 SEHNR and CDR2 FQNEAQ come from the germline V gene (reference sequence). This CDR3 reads CASSFGGAYQPQHF. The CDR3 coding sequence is TGTGCCAGCAGCTTCGGAGGGGCATATCAGCCCCAGCATTTT.

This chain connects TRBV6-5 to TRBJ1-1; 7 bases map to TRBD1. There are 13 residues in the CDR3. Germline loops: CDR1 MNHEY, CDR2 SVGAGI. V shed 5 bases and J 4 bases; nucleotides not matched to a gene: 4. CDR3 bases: TGTGCCAGCAGTACAAGACAGGGCACTGAAGCTTTCTTT. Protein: CASSTRQGTEAFF.

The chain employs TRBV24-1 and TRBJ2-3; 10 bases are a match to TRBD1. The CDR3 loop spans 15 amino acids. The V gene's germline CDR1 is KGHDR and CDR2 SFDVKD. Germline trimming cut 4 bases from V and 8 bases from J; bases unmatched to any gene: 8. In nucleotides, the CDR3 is TGTGCCACCAGTGACCCGACAGGGGGCGCGGGTACGCAGTATTTT. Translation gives CATSDPTGGAGTQYF.

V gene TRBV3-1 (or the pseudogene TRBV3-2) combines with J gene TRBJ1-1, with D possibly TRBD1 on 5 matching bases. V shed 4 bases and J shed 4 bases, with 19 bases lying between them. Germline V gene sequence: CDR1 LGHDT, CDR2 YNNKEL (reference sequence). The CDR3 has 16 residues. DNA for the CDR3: TGTGCCAGCAGCCGAACCTTTGGGGGGGTAATCACTGAAGCTTTCTTT. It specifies CASSRTFGGVITEAFF.